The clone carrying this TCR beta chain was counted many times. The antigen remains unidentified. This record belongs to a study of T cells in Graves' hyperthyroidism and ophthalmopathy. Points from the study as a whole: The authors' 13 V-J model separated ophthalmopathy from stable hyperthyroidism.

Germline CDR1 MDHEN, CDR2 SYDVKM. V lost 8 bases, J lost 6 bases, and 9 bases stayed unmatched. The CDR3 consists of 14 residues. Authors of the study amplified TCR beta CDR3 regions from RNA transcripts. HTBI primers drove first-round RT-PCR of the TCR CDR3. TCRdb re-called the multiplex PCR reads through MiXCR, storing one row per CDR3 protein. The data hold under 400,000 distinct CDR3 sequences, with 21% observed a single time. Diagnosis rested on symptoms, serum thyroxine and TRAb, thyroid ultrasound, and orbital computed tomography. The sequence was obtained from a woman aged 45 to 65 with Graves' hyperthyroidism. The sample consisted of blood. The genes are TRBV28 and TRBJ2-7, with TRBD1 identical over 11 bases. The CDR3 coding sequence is TGTGCCAGCCGTTGGACAGGGGGCAGATCCGAGCAGTACTTC. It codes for CASRWTGGRSEQYF.